This T cell receptor beta chain was recorded in a study of control samples from healthy donors and cancer patients. The assay was immunoSEQ multiplex PCR, and TCRdb's table has in-frame clones only and misses some. The profile shows about 110,000 clones, approximately 84% of them singletons. Losses at the gene ends were 6 bases for V and 7 bases for J; bases not matched to a gene: 5. The V gene's germline CDR1 is LGHNA and CDR2 YSLEER. This CDR3 is 15 amino acids long. This chain uses TRBV4-3 with TRBJ1-6; 11 bases agree with TRBD1. The sequenced material came from blood. This TCR was recovered from a young man in good health. The CDR3 region is CASRSGTGGNSPLHF. In nucleotides, the CDR3 is TGCGCCAGCAGATCCGGGACAGGGGGGAATTCACCCCTCCACTTT.